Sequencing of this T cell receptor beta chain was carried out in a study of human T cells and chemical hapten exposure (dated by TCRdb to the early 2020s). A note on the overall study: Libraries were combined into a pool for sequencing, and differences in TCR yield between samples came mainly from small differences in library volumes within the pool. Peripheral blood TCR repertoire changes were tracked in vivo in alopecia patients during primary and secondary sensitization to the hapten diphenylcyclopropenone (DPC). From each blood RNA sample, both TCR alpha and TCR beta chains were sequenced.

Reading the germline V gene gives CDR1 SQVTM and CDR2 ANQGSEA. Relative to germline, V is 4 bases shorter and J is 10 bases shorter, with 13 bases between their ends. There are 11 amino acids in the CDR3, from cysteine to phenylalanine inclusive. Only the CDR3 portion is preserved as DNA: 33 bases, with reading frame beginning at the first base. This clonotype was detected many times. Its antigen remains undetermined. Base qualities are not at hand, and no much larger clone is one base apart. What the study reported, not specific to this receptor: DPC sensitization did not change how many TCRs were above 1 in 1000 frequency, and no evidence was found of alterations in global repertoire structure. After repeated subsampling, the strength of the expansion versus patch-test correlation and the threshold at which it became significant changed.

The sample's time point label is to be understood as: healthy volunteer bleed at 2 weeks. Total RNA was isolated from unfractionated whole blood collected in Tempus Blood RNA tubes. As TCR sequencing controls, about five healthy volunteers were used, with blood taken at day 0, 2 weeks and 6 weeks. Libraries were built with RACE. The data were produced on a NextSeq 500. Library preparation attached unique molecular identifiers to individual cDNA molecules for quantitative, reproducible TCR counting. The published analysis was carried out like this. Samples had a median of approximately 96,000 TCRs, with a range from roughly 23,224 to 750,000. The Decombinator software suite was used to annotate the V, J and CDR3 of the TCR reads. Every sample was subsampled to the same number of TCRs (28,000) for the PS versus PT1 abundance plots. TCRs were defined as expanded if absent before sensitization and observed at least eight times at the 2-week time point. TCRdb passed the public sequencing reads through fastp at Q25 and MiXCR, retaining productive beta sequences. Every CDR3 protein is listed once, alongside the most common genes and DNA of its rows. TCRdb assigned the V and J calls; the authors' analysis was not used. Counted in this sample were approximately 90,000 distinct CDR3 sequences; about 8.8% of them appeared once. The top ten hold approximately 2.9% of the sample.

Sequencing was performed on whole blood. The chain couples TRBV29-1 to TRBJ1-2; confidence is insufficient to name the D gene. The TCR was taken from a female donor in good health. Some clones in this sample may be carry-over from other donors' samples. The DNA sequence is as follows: TGCAGCGTTGTTGGGTCTAATTCCTACACCTTC. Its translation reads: CSVVGSNSYTF.